The following is a TCR beta chain sequence with its context. Its antigen is not identified. Libraries were prepared by immunoSEQ multiplex PCR; TCRdb keeps only in-frame clonotypes and omits some of them. The data show around 97,000 clones, about 92% seen once. This entry comes from a study of T cell responses to AZD1222 COVID-19 vaccine. There are 16 residues in the CDR3. Per the germline V gene, CDR1 is LNHDA and CDR2 is SQIVND (reference sequence). V was pared by 7 bases and J by 4 bases, with 10 bases of the junction left unmatched. General study points: In all cases, repertoires were sampled only after the peak T cell response.

This TCR derives from an adult in good health. This material consisted of peripheral blood, taken on day 0 of AZD1222 vaccination. The chain combines TRBV19 with TRBJ2-3; 11 positions agree with TRBD1. The DNA of the CDR3 is TGTGCCAGTATTCGGACAGGGGGCACAACGGCAGATACGCAGTATTTT. Protein sequence: CASIRTGGTTADTQYF.